What follows are 12 T cell receptor beta chains derived from one specimen sequenced in a study of shared clonotypes between healthy human individuals (TCRdb year 2020). Library generation was performed with the immunoSEQ multiplex PCR assay. This is the immuneACCESS table as TCRdb keeps it, with only in-frame sequences that have V and J called. A part of the clones is gone; compared with another copy, unresolved V genes explain less than half, and the rest is unexplained. Across this sample there are about 2 million clones, with roughly 95% seen only once. In total, the top ten clones hold approximately 0.13% of the sample. The sequencing sample was made of naive CD4+ T cells sorted from blood. The cell subset or site label on this specimen signifies: CD45RA+ positively selected. These receptors were obtained from a man between 18 and 35 years old in good health.

CDR3 in amino acids: CASRRTGEGYTF. CDR3 in DNA: TGTGCCAGCAGGAGAACAGGGGAGGGCTACACCTTC. The genes are TRBV27 and TRBJ1-2, with 7 nucleotides matching TRBD1. The germline V gene encodes CDR1 MNHEY and CDR2 SMNVEV (reference sequence). V lost 6 bases and J lost 8; bases outside the gene matches: 6. CDR3 length: 12 residues.

V and J are TRBV14 and TRBJ2-3; 7 bases align to TRBD2. V dropped 0 bases and J dropped 7; count of bases not matched to a gene: 16. The germline V gene encodes CDR1 SGHDN and CDR2 FVKESK. CDR3 size: 18 residues. CDR3 nucleotide sequence: TGTGCCAGCAGCCAAGATTGGAGGATCGGCGGGAGCCCCCATACGCAGTATTTT. This sequence encodes CASSQDWRIGGSPHTQYF.

The rearrangement joins TRBV30 to TRBJ2-1; TRBD2 matches at 10 bases. The CDR3 totals 16 residues. V shed 4 bases, J shed 4 bases, and the junction held 10 bases outside the gene matches. Germline V CDR1 and CDR2: GTSNPN, SVGIG (reference sequence). CDR3 nucleotides: TGTGCCTGGACACTAGCGGGAAACGCAGTTTACAATGAGCAGTTCTTC. It codes for CAWTLAGNAVYNEQFF.

The chain recombines TRBV4-1 with TRBJ1-4; no clear D gene. Trimming pared 4 bases from V and 4 bases from J, leaving 7 bases between. Germline CDR1 reads MGHRA; CDR2 reads YSYEKL. The CDR3 extends over 13 amino acids. The CDR3 sequence: CASSRVVNEKLFF. In DNA, the CDR3 is TGCGCCAGCAGCCGGGTCGTTAATGAAAAACTGTTTTTT.

V is TRBV5-1 and J is TRBJ1-2; D gene unclear. Germline V gives CDR1 SGHRS, CDR2 YFSETQ. CDR3 length equals 13 residues. V was clipped by 0 bases and J by 5 bases, with 8 bases between them. The DNA for the CDR3 is TGCGCCAGCAGCTTGGAGGCGGCTTATGGCTACACCTTC. It encodes CASSLEAAYGYTF.

The DNA of the CDR3 is TGTGCCAGCAGCCAAGTAACCAAACTCAACGATCACATTCAGTACTTC. The encoded protein is CASSQVTKLNDHIQYF. V is TRBV4-2 and J is TRBJ2-4; D call uncertain. CDR3 length equals 16 residues. Germline CDR1 is LGHNA and CDR2 is YNFKEQ. V was clipped by 1 base and J by 8 bases, with 18 bases between them.

The V call is TRBV28, the J call TRBJ1-2; 9 bases are a match to TRBD1. The CDR3 has 16 amino acids. The germline V gene encodes CDR1 MDHEN and CDR2 SYDVKM. V gave up 4 bases and J gave up 7 bases; unmatched junction bases: 13. CDR3 residues: CASSYRLRDRVGGYTF. CDR3 sequence (DNA): TGTGCCAGCAGTTACCGCCTCCGGGACAGGGTGGGTGGCTACACCTTC.

The chain employs TRBV11-2 and TRBJ1-1; possibly TRBD1 for D (5 bases). V was clipped by 6 bases and J by 0 bases, with 11 bases between them. Germline CDR1 reads SGHAT; CDR2 reads FQNNGV. This CDR3 contains 14 residues. As DNA, the CDR3 is TGTGCCAGCAGTCTGACAGAAATGAACACTGAAGCTTTCTTT. This translates into CASSLTEMNTEAFF.

This clone showed up just once. DNA for the CDR3: TGTGCCAGCAGTTACCCGTCTAGCGGCACCTACAATGAGCAGTTCTTC. Residues: CASSYPSSGTYNEQFF. This sequence joins TRBV6-7 and TRBJ2-1, with 7 bases aligning to TRBD2. TRBV6-7 is flagged as an ORF with uncertain function. The ends lost 2 bases at V and 2 bases at J; junction bases unmatched: 6. The CDR3 loop spans 16 amino acids.

V usage is TRBV18 and J usage is TRBJ2-5, with a possible D match to TRBD1 (6 bases). The CDR3 is 15 residues long. The V gene's germline CDR1 is KGHSH and CDR2 LQKENI. V was pared by 0 bases and J by 7 bases, with 15 bases between. DNA for the CDR3: TGTGCCAGCTCACCACCGGGCGGCCAAGGGGGGACCCAGTACTTC. It translates to CASSPPGGQGGTQYF.

This chain uses TRBV18 with TRBJ2-5; no firm D call. V dropped 0 bases and J dropped 5 bases, with 10 bases sitting between them. The CDR3 sequence is 14 residues long. The germline V gene encodes CDR1 KGHSH and CDR2 LQKENI. The CDR3: CASSPPVGLETQYF. The CDR3 DNA reads as TGTGCCAGCTCACCACCTGTAGGGTTGGAGACCCAGTACTTC.

About this clone itself: This sample also contains other DNA sequences that code for the same CDR3. The chain has TRBV18 and TRBJ2-7; the match to TRBD1 covers 9 bases. CDR1 is KGHSH, CDR2 LQKENI, per germline. Trimming removed 3 bases from V and 4 bases from J; junction bases left unmatched: 4. This CDR3 is 14 amino acids long. DNA for the CDR3: TGTGCCAGCTCACCTGGACAGGGGCCTTACGAGCAGTACTTC. Translation: CASSPGQGPYEQYF.